This paragraph covers one T cell receptor beta chain sequence. Mismatch with germline at one junction end may stem from a read error. CDR1 is MNHNS, CDR2 SASEGT, per germline. The length of the CDR3 is 16 residues. The entry originates in a study of metastatic and nonmetastatic thyroid tumors. TCRdb re-called clones from the PCR reads using MiXCR. The sample contains about 19,000 clones, about 33% of which appear only once. None of the patients had undergone any treatment ahead of thyroid surgery. This TCR derives from a male donor with papillary thyroid cancer or a benign thyroid nodule (not recorded which). Some clones in this sample may be carry-over from other donors' samples. The genes are TRBV6-1 and TRBJ2-1, with 9 bases identical to TRBD2. The sequenced material came from tumor tissue. The chain's CDR3 is CASDERTSEPYHEQFF. The CDR3 DNA reads as TGTGCCAGCGACGAAAGGACTAGCGAGCCCTACCATGAGCAGTTCTTC.